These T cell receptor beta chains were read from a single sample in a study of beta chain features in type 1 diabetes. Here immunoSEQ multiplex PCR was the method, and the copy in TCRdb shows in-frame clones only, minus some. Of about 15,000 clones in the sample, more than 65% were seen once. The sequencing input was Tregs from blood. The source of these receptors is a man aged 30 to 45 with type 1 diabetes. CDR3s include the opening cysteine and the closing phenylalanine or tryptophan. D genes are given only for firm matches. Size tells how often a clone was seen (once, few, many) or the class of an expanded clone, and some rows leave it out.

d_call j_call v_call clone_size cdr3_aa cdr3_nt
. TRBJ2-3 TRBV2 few CATHPAGWTDTQYF TGTGCCACCCACCCCGCGGGGTGGACAGATACGCAGTATTTT
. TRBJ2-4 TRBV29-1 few CSVEDEGYIQYF TGCAGCGTTGAAGATGAGGGTTACATTCAGTACTTC
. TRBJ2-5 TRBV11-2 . CASSSPQLETQYF TGTGCCAGCAGCTCCCCCCAACTTGAGACCCAGTACTTC
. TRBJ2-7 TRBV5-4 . CASSFTRGGPSYEQYF TGTGCCAGCAGCTTTACGAGGGGGGGACCGTCCTACGAGCAGTACTTC
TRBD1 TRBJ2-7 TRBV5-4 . CASSSKQGGEQYF TGTGCCAGCAGCTCAAAACAGGGGGGAGAGCAGTACTTC
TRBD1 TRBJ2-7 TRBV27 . CASSLRTGGGSYEQYF TGTGCCAGCAGTCTACGGACAGGCGGAGGCTCCTACGAGCAGTACTTC
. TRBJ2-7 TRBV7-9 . CASSKGGRWDEQYF TGTGCCAGCAGCAAAGGGGGTCGTTGGGACGAGCAGTACTTC
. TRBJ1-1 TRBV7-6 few CASSLGGSTEAFF TGTGCCAGCAGCTTAGGAGGTAGCACTGAAGCTTTCTTT
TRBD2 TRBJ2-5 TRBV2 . CASSDIRTSRETQYF TGTGCCAGCAGTGATATACGGACTAGTAGAGAGACCCAGTACTTC
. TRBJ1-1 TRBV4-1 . CASSRVGSTEAFF TGCGCCAGCAGCCGAGTTGGTAGCACTGAAGCTTTCTTT
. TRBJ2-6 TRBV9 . CASSVEPRGGSGANVLTF TGTGCCAGCAGCGTAGAGCCTCGTGGCGGCTCTGGGGCCAACGTCCTGACTTTC
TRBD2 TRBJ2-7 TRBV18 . CASSPASGSSYEQYF TGTGCCAGCTCACCGGCTAGCGGCAGCTCCTACGAGCAGTACTTC
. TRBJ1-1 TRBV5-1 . CASSLGTVNTEAFF TGCGCCAGCAGCTTAGGGACTGTGAACACTGAAGCTTTCTTT
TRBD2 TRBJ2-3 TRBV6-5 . CASSSPRGGTDTQYF TGTGCCAGCAGTTCCCCACGGGGGGGTACAGATACGCAGTATTTT
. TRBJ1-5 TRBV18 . CASSPGAGVNQPQHF TGTGCCAGCTCACCGGGGGCAGGGGTTAATCAGCCCCAGCATTTT
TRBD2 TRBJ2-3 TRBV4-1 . CASSQDPGLAGARTDTQYF TGCGCCAGCAGCCAAGATCCCGGACTAGCGGGGGCCCGCACAGATACGCAGTATTTT
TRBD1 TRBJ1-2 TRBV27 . CASSPGQGMHYGYTF TGTGCCAGCAGCCCGGGACAGGGTATGCACTATGGCTACACCTTC
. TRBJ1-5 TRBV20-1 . CSVGQPQHF TGCAGTGTGGGCCAGCCCCAGCATTTT
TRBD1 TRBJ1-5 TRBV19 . CASLELGQGQNQPQHF TGTGCCAGTCTAGAACTCGGACAGGGACAAAATCAGCCCCAGCATTTT
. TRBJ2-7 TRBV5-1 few CASSLDVRGYEQYF TGCGCCAGCAGCTTGGATGTCAGGGGCTACGAGCAGTACTTC
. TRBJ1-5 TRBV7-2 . CASSSRSNQPQHF TGTGCCAGCAGCTCCCGTAGTAATCAGCCCCAGCATTTT
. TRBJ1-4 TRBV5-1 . CASKPNAERWEKLFF TGCGCCAGCAAACCAAACGCCGAACGGTGGGAAAAACTGTTTTTT
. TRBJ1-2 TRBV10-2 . CASSQGNYGYTF TGCGCCAGCAGCCAGGGAAACTATGGCTACACCTTC
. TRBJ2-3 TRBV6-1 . CASSKRVLTDTQYF TGTGCCAGCAGTAAGCGGGTCCTCACAGATACGCAGTATTTT
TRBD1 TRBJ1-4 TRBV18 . CASSTLDRGNEKLFF TGTGCCAGCTCTACCTTGGACAGGGGAAATGAAAAACTGTTTTTT
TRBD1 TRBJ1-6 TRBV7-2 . CASSLVGDSVGSPLHF TGTGCCAGCAGCTTAGTGGGGGACAGTGTCGGTTCACCCCTCCACTTT